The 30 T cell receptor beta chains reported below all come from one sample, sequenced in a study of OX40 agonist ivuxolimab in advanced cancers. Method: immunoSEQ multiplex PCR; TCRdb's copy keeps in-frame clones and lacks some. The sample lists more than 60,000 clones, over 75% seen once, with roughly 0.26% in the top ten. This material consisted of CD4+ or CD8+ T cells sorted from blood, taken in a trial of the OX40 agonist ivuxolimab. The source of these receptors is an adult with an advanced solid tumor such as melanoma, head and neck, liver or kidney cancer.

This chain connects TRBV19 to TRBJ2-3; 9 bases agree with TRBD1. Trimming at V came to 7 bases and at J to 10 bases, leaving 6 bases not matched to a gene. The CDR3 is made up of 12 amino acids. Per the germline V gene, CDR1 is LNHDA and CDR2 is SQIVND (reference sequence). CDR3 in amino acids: CASTTRDRAQYF. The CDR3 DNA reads TGTGCCAGTACTACTCGGGACAGGGCGCAGTATTTT.

CDR3 DNA sequence: TGTGCCAGCAGATCGACAACAAGAACTTATGGCTACACCTTC. Amino acid sequence: CASRSTTRTYGYTF. The chain joins TRBV6-6 to TRBJ1-2; D gene unclear. The CDR3 has 14 residues. Trimming pared 6 bases from V and 5 bases from J, leaving 16 bases between. Germline V gene sequence: CDR1 MNHNY, CDR2 SVGAGI (reference sequence).

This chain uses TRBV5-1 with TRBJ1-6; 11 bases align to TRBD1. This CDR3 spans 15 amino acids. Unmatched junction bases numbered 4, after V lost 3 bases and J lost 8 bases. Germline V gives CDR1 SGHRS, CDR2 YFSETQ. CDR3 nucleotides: TGCGCCAGCAGCTGGAGGACAGGGGGCGATTCACCCCTCCACTTT. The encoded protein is CASSWRTGGDSPLHF.

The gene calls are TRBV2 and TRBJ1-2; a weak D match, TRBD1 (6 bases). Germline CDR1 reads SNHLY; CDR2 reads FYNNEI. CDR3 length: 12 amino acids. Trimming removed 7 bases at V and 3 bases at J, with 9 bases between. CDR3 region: CASKRQDYGYTF. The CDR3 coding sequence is TGTGCCAGCAAAAGACAGGACTATGGCTACACCTTC.

The CDR3 reads CASSTGLLLGEQFF. CDR3 sequence (DNA): TGTGCCAGCAGTACGGGACTACTACTGGGGGAGCAGTTCTTC. The chain is built from TRBV27 and TRBJ2-1, with TRBD2 identical over 7 bases. This CDR3 comprises 14 residues. Germline CDR1 and CDR2: MNHEY and SMNVEV (reference sequence). The junction had 11 bases not matched to a gene; V was cut back by 5 bases and J by 10 bases.

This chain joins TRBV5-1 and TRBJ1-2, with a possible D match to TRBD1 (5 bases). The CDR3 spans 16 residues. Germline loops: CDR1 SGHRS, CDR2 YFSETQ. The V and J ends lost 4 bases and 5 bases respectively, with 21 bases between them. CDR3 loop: CASSPQGFAEAYGYTF. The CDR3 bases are TGCGCCAGCAGCCCCCAGGGATTTGCGGAAGCGTATGGCTACACCTTC.

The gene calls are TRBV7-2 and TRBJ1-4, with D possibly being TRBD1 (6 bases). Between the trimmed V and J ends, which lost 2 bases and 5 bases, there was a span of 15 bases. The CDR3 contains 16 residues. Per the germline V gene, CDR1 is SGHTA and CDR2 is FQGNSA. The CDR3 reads CASSLPTGGANEKLFF. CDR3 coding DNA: TGTGCCAGCAGCTTACCGACAGGAGGGGCCAATGAAAAACTGTTTTTT.

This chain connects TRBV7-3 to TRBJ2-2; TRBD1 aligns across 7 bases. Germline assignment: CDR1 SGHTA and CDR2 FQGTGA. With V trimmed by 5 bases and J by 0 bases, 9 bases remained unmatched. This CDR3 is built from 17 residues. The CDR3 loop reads CASSSNPGQSNTGELFF. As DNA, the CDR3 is TGTGCCAGCAGCAGCAACCCGGGACAGTCGAACACCGGGGAGCTGTTTTTT.

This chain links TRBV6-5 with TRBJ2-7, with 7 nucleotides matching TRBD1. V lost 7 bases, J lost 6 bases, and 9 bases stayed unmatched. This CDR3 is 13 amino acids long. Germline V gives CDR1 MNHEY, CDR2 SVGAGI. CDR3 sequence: CASTRTGPTEQYF. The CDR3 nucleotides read TGTGCCAGCACTCGGACAGGCCCTACCGAGCAGTACTTC.

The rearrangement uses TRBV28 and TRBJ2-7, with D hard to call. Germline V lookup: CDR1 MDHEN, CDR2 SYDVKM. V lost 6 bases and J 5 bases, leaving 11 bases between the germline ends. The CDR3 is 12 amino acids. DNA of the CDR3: TGTGCCAGCAGCACAGCCCGGGACGAGCAGTACTTC. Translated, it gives CASSTARDEQYF.

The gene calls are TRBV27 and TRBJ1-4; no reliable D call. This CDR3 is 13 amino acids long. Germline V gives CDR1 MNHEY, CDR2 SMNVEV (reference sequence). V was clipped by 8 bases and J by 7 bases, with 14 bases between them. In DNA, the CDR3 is TGTGCCAGCGGCAACCGGGGAGGTGAAAAACTGTTTTTT. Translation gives CASGNRGGEKLFF.

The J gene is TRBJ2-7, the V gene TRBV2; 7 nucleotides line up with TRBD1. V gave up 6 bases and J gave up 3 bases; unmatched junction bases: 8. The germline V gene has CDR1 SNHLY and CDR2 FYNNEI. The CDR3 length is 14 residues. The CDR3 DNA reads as TGTGCCAGCAGGTCCGGGACAGAGAGCTACGAGCAGTACTTC. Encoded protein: CASRSGTESYEQYF.

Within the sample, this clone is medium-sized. The CDR3 bases are TGTGCCAGCACCATCGGGAGGGGGGGGCTGAATGAAAAACTGTTTTTT. This sequence encodes CASTIGRGGLNEKLFF. The chain uses TRBV21-1 and TRBJ1-4. TRBV21-1 is given as a pseudogene. There are 16 residues in the CDR3.

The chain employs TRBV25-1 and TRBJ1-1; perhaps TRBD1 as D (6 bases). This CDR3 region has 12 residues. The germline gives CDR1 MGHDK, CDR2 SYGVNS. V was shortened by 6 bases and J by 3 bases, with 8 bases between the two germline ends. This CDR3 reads CASRRQDTEAFF. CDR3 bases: TGTGCCAGCAGACGACAGGACACTGAAGCTTTCTTT. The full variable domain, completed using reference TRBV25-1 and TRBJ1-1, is EADIYQTPRYLVIGTGKKITLECSQTMGHDKMYWYQQDPGMELHLIHYSYGVNSTEKGDLSSESTVSRIRTEHFPLTLESARPSHTSQYLCASRRQDTEAFFGQGTRLTVV.

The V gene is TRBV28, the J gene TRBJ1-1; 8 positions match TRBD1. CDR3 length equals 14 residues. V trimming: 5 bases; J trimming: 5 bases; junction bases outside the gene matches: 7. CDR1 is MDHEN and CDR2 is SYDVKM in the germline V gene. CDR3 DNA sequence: TGTGCCAGCAGTGGGGGACAGGCGAGGACTGAAGCTTTCTTT. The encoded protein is CASSGGQARTEAFF.

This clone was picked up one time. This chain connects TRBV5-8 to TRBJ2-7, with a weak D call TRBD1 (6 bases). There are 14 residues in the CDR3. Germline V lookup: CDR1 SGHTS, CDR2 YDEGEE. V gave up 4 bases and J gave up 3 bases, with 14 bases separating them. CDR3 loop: CASSQGQSLYEQYF. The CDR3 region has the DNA TGTGCCAGCAGCCAAGGACAGAGCCTCTACGAGCAGTACTTC.

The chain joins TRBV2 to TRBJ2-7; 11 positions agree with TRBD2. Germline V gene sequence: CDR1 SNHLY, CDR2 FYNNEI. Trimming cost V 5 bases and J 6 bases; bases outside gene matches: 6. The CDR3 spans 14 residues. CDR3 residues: CASSSTSGRSEQYF. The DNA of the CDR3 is TGTGCCAGCAGTTCCACTAGCGGGAGATCCGAGCAGTACTTC.

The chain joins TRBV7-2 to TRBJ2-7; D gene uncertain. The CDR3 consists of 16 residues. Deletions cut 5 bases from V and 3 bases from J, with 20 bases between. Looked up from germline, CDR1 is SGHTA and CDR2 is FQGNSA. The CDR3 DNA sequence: TGTGCCAGCAGCGTAATGGCCCCAAGGTCGAGCTACGAGCAGTACTTC. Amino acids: CASSVMAPRSSYEQYF. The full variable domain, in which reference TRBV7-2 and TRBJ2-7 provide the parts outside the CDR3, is GAGVSQSPSNKVTEKGKDVELRCDPISGHTALYWYRQSLGQGLEFLIYFQGNSAPDKSGLPSDRFSAERTGGSVSTLTIQRTQQEDSAVYLCASSVMAPRSSYEQYFGPGTRLTVT.

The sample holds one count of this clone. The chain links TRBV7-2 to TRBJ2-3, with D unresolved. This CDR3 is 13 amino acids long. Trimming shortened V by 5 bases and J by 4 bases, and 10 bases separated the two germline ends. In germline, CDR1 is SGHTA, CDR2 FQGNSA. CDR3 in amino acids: CASSQAFADTQYF. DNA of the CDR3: TGTGCCAGCAGCCAAGCGTTTGCAGATACGCAGTATTTT.

CDR3 region: CASSLWTRETQYF. The CDR3 DNA sequence: TGTGCCAGCAGCTTATGGACACGGGAGACCCAGTACTTC. This chain joins TRBV11-2 and TRBJ2-5; weak D call: TRBD1 (5 bases). This CDR3 has 13 amino acids. CDR1 and CDR2 (germline): SGHAT, FQNNGV. Trimming left V 2 bases short and J 5 bases short, with 9 bases between.

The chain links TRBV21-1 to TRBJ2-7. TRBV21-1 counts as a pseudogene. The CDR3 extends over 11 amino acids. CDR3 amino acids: CASRGVFEQYF. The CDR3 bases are TGTGCCAGCAGAGGCGTTTTCGAGCAGTACTTC.

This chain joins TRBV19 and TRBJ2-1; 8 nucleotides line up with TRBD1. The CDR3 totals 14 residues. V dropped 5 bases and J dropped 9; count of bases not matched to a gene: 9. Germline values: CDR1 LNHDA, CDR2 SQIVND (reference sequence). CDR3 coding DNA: TGTGCCAGTAGTCCGGACAGGGCAATCCCTGAGCAGTTCTTC. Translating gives CASSPDRAIPEQFF.

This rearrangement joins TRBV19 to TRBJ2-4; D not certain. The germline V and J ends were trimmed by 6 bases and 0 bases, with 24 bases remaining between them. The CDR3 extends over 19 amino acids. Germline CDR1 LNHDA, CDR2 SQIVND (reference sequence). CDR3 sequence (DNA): TGTGCCAGTAGCTCGGGCCCGGTCAAAACAAGGGTAGCCAAAAACATTCAGTACTTC. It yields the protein CASSSGPVKTRVAKNIQYF.

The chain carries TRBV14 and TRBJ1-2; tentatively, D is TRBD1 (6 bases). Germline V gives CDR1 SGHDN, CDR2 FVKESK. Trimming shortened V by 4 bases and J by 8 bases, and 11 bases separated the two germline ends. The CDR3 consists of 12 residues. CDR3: CASSPRGGGYTF. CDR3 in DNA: TGTGCCAGCAGCCCCAGGGGTGGCGGCTACACCTTC.

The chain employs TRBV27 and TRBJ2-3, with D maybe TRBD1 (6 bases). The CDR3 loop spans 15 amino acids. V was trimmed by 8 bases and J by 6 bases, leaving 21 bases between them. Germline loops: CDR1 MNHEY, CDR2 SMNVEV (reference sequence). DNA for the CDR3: TGTGCCAGCGGAAAAAGGGGGTGGCTGGGGGATACGCAGTATTTT. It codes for CASGKRGWLGDTQYF.

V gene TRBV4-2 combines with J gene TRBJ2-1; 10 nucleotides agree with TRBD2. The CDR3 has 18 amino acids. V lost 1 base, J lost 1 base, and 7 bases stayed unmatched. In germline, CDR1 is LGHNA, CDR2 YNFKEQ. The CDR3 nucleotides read TGTGCCAGCAGCCAAGCCCCGACTAGCGGGCTATCCTACAATGAGCAGTTCTTC. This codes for CASSQAPTSGLSYNEQFF.

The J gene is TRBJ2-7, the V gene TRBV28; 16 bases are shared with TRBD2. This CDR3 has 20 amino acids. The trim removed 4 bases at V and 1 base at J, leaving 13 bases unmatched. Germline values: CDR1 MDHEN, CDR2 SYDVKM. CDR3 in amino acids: CASSSYSGLAGGPESYEQYF. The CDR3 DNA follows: TGTGCCAGCAGTTCCTATTCGGGACTAGCGGGAGGGCCGGAGTCCTACGAGCAGTACTTC.

CDR3 sequence reads: CASSQGIVRQATTNEKLFF. CDR3 nucleotide sequence: TGCGCCAGCAGCCAAGGTATAGTCAGACAGGCAACGACTAATGAAAAACTGTTTTTT. V is TRBV4-1 and J is TRBJ1-4, with a weak D call TRBD1 (6 bases). The germline gives CDR1 MGHRA, CDR2 YSYEKL. The CDR3 contains 19 residues. V was shortened by 1 base and J by 2 bases, with 20 bases between the two germline ends.

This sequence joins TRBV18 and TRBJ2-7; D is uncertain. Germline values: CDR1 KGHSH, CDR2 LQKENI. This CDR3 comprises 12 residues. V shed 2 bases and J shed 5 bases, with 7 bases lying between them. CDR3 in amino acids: CASSPSLDEQYF. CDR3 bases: TGTGCCAGCTCACCATCGCTGGACGAGCAGTACTTC.

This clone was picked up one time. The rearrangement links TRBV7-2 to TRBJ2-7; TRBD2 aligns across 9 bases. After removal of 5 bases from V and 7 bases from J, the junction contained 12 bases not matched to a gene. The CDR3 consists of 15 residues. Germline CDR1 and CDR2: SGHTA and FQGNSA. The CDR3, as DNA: TGTGCCAGCAGCCCACGTGGGGCGGGAGGGCTTGAGCAGTACTTC. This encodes CASSPRGAGGLEQYF.